This entry is about one T cell receptor (beta chain). The data were taken from a study of blood T cell repertoires in COVID-19. Study-wide context: Some COVID-19 samples were acute and others convalescent; all came from the United States, Italy and Spain. PBMCs, B-cell-depleted T cells, or T cells were the source of the cDNA or gDNA that made up the material.

Under the authors' procedure: Reference gene primer amplification yielded estimated nucleated cell counts. Some clones are missing from TCRdb's copy, which holds only in-frame ones; the method was immunoSEQ multiplex PCR. V, J and clone size derive from that table, while D and trimming were established from the DNA sequence. The sample holds 250,000 to 300,000 clones, approximately 90% seen once. The V and J ends lost 3 bases and 10 bases respectively, with 12 bases between them. Germline V lookup: CDR1 SGHAT, CDR2 FQNNGV. The CDR3 spans 12 residues. The genes are TRBV11-2 and TRBJ1-1; the D is unclear. The material sequenced was peripheral blood. This TCR was sampled from a woman aged 25-40 years with active or convalescent COVID-19. CDR3 coding DNA: TGTGCCAGCAGCTTTTCTGGAGTGGTAGCTTTCTTT. This codes for CASSFSGVVAFF.